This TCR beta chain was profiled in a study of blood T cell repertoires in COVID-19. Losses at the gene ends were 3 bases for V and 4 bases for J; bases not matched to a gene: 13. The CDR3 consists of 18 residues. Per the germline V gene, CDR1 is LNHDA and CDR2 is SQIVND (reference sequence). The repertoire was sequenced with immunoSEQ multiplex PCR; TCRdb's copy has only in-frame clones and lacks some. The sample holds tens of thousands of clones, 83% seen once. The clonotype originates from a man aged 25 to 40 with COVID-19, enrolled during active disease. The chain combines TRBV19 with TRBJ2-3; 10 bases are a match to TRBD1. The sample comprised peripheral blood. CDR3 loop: CASSILRTGGFAADTQYF. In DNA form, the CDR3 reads TGTGCCAGTAGTATTCTGCGGACAGGGGGTTTCGCGGCAGATACGCAGTATTTT.